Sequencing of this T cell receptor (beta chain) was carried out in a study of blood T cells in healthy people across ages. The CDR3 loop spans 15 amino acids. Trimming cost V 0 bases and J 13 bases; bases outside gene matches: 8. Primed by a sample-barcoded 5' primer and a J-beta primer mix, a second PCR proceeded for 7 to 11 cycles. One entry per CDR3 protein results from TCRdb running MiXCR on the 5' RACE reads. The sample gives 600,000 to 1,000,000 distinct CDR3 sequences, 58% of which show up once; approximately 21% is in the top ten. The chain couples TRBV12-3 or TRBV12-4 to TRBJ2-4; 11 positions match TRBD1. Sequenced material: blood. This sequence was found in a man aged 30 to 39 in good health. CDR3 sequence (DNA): TGTGCCAGCAGTTTAGCCGGGACAGGGGGTGAGAGGCAGTACTTC. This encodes CASSLAGTGGERQYF.